Listed below are T cell receptor beta chains from one sample, sequenced in a study of cytomegalovirus exposure and HLA in healthy donors. Assay: immunoSEQ multiplex PCR; the TCRdb copy retains only in-frame clones and omits some. The sample includes tens of thousands of clones, 60% to 75% of them seen just once. Specimen: PBMCs. The origin of the receptors is a woman aged 50 to 60 in good health and CMV-seronegative. CDR3s include the opening cysteine and the closing phenylalanine or tryptophan. D genes are given only for firm matches. Size values are once, few and many counts, or a class for expanded clones, and some rows have none.

D	J	size	V	CDR3	DNA
.	TRBJ2-5	.	TRBV5-1	CASGNYREETQYF	TGCGCCAGCGGAAACTACAGGGAAGAGACCCAGTACTTC
TRBD2	TRBJ2-1	few	TRBV29-1	CSALVRDSQGSSGRFRVNEQFF	TGCAGCGCCTTGGTCCGGGACAGCCAGGGGTCTAGCGGGAGATTCCGTGTCAATGAGCAGTTCTTC
TRBD2	TRBJ2-2	few	TRBV19	CASSIGTSGTGELFF	TGTGCCAGTAGTATAGGGACTAGCGGGACCGGGGAGCTGTTTTTT
.	TRBJ1-2	.	TRBV5-1	CASRPLQGVGNGYTF	TGCGCCAGCAGACCCTTACAGGGAGTTGGTAACGGCTACACCTTC
TRBD2	TRBJ2-5	few	TRBV2	CASNLAEETQYF	TGTGCCAGCAATCTAGCGGAGGAGACCCAGTACTTC
.	TRBJ1-1	.	TRBV9	CASSAQGVNTEAFF	TGTGCCAGCAGCGCCCAGGGTGTGAACACTGAAGCTTTCTTT
.	TRBJ1-1	.	TRBV28	CASSRQVSRWNTEAFF	TGTGCCAGCAGTAGACAGGTGTCCCGGTGGAACACTGAAGCTTTCTTT
.	TRBJ2-1	.	TRBV27	CASLRERGVYNEQFF	TGTGCCAGTCTCCGAGAAAGGGGTGTTTACAATGAGCAGTTCTTC
.	TRBJ1-3	.	TRBV30	CAWSRSLSGNTIYF	TGTGCCTGGAGTCGGTCTCTCTCTGGAAACACCATATATTTT
.	TRBJ2-7	.	TRBV27	CASSSGQFGYEQYF	TGTGCCAGCAGTTCCGGACAATTCGGCTACGAGCAGTACTTC
.	TRBJ1-1	.	TRBV30	CAWSVMRKPMNTEAFF	TGTGCCTGGAGTGTTATGAGGAAACCCATGAACACTGAAGCTTTCTTT
.	TRBJ2-7	once	TRBV28	CASSLQVYEQYF	TGTGCCAGCAGTTTACAGGTTTACGAGCAGTACTTC
TRBD2	TRBJ2-1	few	TRBV7-3	CASSLSRTSNEQFF	TGTGCCAGCAGCTTATCGAGGACTAGCAATGAGCAGTTCTTC
.	TRBJ2-7	.	TRBV5-1	CASSLETGWGEQYF	TGCGCCAGCAGCTTGGAGACAGGTTGGGGCGAGCAGTACTTC
.	TRBJ1-2	few	TRBV20-1	CSARATSPGTF	TGCAGTGCTAGAGCGACAAGCCCTGGCACCTTC
TRBD1	TRBJ1-1	.	TRBV19	CASSIGQGRTNTEAFF	TGTGCCAGTAGTATCGGACAGGGAAGAACGAACACTGAAGCTTTCTTT
.	TRBJ1-5	.	TRBV16	CASSTSGGEQPQHF	TGTGCCAGCAGCACCTCGGGAGGGGAACAGCCCCAGCATTTT
TRBD1	TRBJ1-2	once	TRBV5-4	CASNLGGSPNYGYTF	TGTGCCAGCAACCTAGGGGGCAGCCCTAACTATGGCTACACCTTC
.	TRBJ2-5	.	TRBV7-9	CASRTYGGGEETQYF	TGTGCCAGCAGGACCTATGGAGGGGGCGAGGAGACCCAGTACTTC
TRBD1	TRBJ2-1	.	TRBV5-4	CASSLRQGRYNEQFF	TGTGCCAGCAGCTTGAGACAGGGGAGGTACAATGAGCAGTTCTTC
.	TRBJ2-5	.	TRBV29-1	CSETGMGETQYF	TGCAGCGAAACAGGGATGGGAGAGACCCAGTACTTC
TRBD1	TRBJ1-2	.	TRBV6-6	CASSYSGGADYGYTF	TGTGCCAGCAGTTACTCAGGGGGCGCCGACTATGGCTACACCTTC
TRBD2	TRBJ2-7	once	TRBV5-1	CASSFREGVHEQYF	TGCGCCAGCAGCTTCCGGGAGGGGGTACACGAGCAGTACTTC
TRBD1	TRBJ1-5	.	TRBV27	CASSFGQGPSQPQHF	TGTGCCAGCAGTTTCGGACAGGGGCCCAGTCAGCCCCAGCATTTT
.	TRBJ2-1	.	TRBV2	CASAQGTYNEQFF	TGTGCCAGCGCACAGGGCACCTACAATGAGCAGTTCTTC